These T cell receptor beta chains were read from a single sample in a study of T cell clonotyping in hematopoietic cell transplantation. Using immunoSEQ multiplex PCR, the repertoire was profiled, and TCRdb retains in-frame clones only, with some absent. The repertoire has about 27,000 clones, approximately 94% of them found once; the top ten carry approximately 1.5%. Sequencing input: peripheral blood mononuclear cells. The source is a man aged 50 to 59 in good health. Some clones in this sample may be carry-over from other donors' samples. Both conserved end residues are part of each CDR3. The D gene is left open where the match is weak. Only part of the rows carry a size: once, few, many, or a class if the clone is expanded.

>TRBD1|TRBJ2-6|-|TRBV7-9
TGTGCCAGCAGCTTTCCGCTGGGGACAGGGGGCTCTGGGGCCAACGTCCTGACTTTC
CASSFPLGTGGSGANVLTF
>-|TRBJ1-1|-|TRBV11-3
TGTGCCAGCAGCCGTAGCGGTGCGACTGAAGCTTTCTTT
CASSRSGATEAFF
>TRBD2|TRBJ2-5|-|TRBV6-6
TGTGCCAGTGGCGCGGGGGGATTGGAGACCCAGTACTTC
CASGAGGLETQYF
>-|TRBJ2-1|once|TRBV7-2
TGTGCCAGCAGTTCCGGACCCAGCTCCTACAATGAGCAGTTCTTC
CASSSGPSSYNEQFF
>TRBD1|TRBJ2-3|-|TRBV12-5
TGTGCTAGTGGTTTTTGGCTCGGACAGGGTGGTGGTTCGGCTACAGATACGCAGTATTTT
CASGFWLGQGGGSATDTQYF
>-|TRBJ2-7|-|TRBV28
TGTGCCAGCAGTGGTCAAATTCAGGGCGCGTTCTACGAGCAGTACTTC
CASSGQIQGAFYEQYF
>-|TRBJ1-2|-|TRBV19
TGTGCCAGTAGCTCGACAGCTAACTATGGCTACACCTTC
CASSSTANYGYTF
>-|TRBJ2-3|-|TRBV5-4
TGTGCCAGCAGCTTGGTAAAGGCCGCAGATACGCAGTATTTT
CASSLVKAADTQYF
>-|TRBJ2-6|-|TRBV29-1
TGCAGCGTGGACGCGGGGACTGGGGCCAACGTCCTGACTTTC
CSVDAGTGANVLTF
>-|TRBJ1-5|-|TRBV2
TGTGCCAGCAGTGAATGGTACGGGAGCAATCAGCCCCAGCATTTT
CASSEWYGSNQPQHF
>TRBD1|TRBJ1-2|-|TRBV7-2
TGTGCCAGCAGCCACCCACAGGGGGCGCGTCCCTATGGCTACACCTTC
CASSHPQGARPYGYTF
>-|TRBJ2-2|-|TRBV5-1
TGCGCCAGCAGCTTGACCTGGGACACCCGAACCGGGGAGCTGTTTTTT
CASSLTWDTRTGELFF
>-|TRBJ2-7|-|TRBV7-2
TGTGCCAGCAGCTTAAGGGACGGAGGATCCACCTACGAGCAGTACTTC
CASSLRDGGSTYEQYF
>-|TRBJ1-1|-|TRBV11-3
TGTGCCAGCAGCCTCGAGGGCGGGGCTGAAGCTTTCTTT
CASSLEGGAEAFF
>-|TRBJ2-7|-|TRBV7-2
TGTGCCAGCAGCTCCAGACTAGAAAACGAGCAGTACTTC
CASSSRLENEQYF
>-|TRBJ1-1|-|TRBV6-5
TGTGCCAGCATACCAGACATGAACACTGAAGCTTTCTTT
CASIPDMNTEAFF
>-|TRBJ1-5|-|TRBV7-2
TGTGCCAGCAGCTCATCTGTAGGTCAGCCCCAGCATTTT
CASSSSVGQPQHF
>TRBD2|TRBJ2-1|-|TRBV6-5
TGTGCCAGCAAGAGAGGGACTAGCGCTAATGAGCAGTTCTTC
CASKRGTSANEQFF
>-|TRBJ1-5|-|TRBV28
TGTGCCAGCAGTCCCCTCAGGGGCAATCAGCCCCAGCATTTT
CASSPLRGNQPQHF
>TRBD1|TRBJ2-5|-|TRBV5-1
TGCGCCAGCAGCTTTAGCCGACAGGGTCGGGAGACCCAGTACTTC
CASSFSRQGRETQYF
>TRBD1|TRBJ1-5|-|TRBV4-1
TGCGCCAGCAGCCAAGGGGACAGGGGGCTTCAGCCCCAGCATTTT
CASSQGDRGLQPQHF
>-|TRBJ2-2|-|TRBV6-1
TGTGCCAGCAGTGAACGACACGGCGGGGCCGGGGAGCTGTTTTTT
CASSERHGGAGELFF
>-|TRBJ2-7|-|TRBV20-1
TGCAGTGCTAGTACCTACGAGCAGTACTTC
CSASTYEQYF
>-|TRBJ2-7|-|TRBV5-1
TGCGCCAGCAGCTTGGAGTGGCAGGGTCTACACGAGCAGTACTTC
CASSLEWQGLHEQYF